Included here is one T cell receptor beta chain sequence, with context. Its matching antigen is unknown. The length of the CDR3 is 15 residues. V was pared by 3 bases and J by 0 bases, with 9 bases between. Looked up from germline, CDR1 is MNHEY and CDR2 is SMNVEV (reference sequence). The data are from a study of chemoradiotherapy in HPV16-positive cancers. Only in-frame clones appear in the TCRdb table, and some are missing; sequencing was by immunoSEQ multiplex PCR. The sample shows about 67,000 clones, more than 70% of them seen only once. Samples were taken several times over chemoradiotherapy. Study outcomes and limitations: Functional assays defining HPV-specific T cells used only a couple of HPV16-positive patients. Non-HPV-specific T cells did not expand in tumors during treatment, whereas candidate HPV-specific clones and E7-related motifs did. For HPV16-positive patients, expanding HPV-responsive T cells associated with longer recurrence-free survival.

V usage is TRBV27 and J usage is TRBJ1-5; the D is unclear. The receptor was derived from a human donor with HPV-associated anogenital cancer. The material was blood, obtained from a patient who underwent chemoradiotherapy. The CDR3 loop is CASSLALGSNQPQHF. CDR3 nucleotide sequence: TGTGCCAGCAGTTTGGCTTTGGGTAGCAATCAGCCCCAGCATTTT.